Listed here are 9 T cell receptor beta chains from one sample, sequenced in a study of blood T cell repertoires in COVID-19. TCRdb's table, derived via immunoSEQ multiplex PCR, lists solely in-frame clones and lacks some. Of about 78,000 clones listed, more than 75% are singletons. Sequencing input: peripheral blood. These TCRs come from a man aged 45-60 years with active or convalescent COVID-19.

The rearrangement uses TRBV5-6 and TRBJ1-1; D not resolved. Germline lookup yields CDR1 SGHDT and CDR2 YYEEEE. This CDR3 spans 14 amino acids. The V end was cut by 1 base, the J end by 4 bases, with 11 bases between. The CDR3 region has the DNA TGTGCCAGCAGCTTGACGTCTCCGGGCACTGAAGCTTTCTTT. Amino acid sequence: CASSLTSPGTEAFF.

This rearrangement joins TRBV29-1 to TRBJ2-1, with TRBD1 as a possible D gene (5 bases). Trimming removed 1 base at V and 4 bases at J, with 5 bases between. CDR1 SQVTM and CDR2 ANQGSEA come from the germline V gene. The CDR3 covers 12 residues. Written as DNA, the CDR3 is TGCAGCGTTGAAGCAGGGTACAATGAGCAGTTCTTC. It translates to CSVEAGYNEQFF.

The chain couples TRBV6-5 to TRBJ1-4; D gene unclear. V was clipped by 2 bases and J by 10 bases, with 11 bases between them. This CDR3 has 13 amino acids. Germline CDR1 MNHEY, CDR2 SVGAGI. Written as DNA, the CDR3 is TGTGCCAGCAGTTACGGAGGGCGGGGAAAACTGTTTTTT. The encoded protein is CASSYGGRGKLFF.

The chain has TRBV5-1 and TRBJ2-1; TRBD2 agrees at 14 bases. The V and J ends lost 3 bases and 7 bases, in that order; junction bases with no gene match: 3. The CDR3 sequence is 15 residues long. Germline assignment: CDR1 SGHRS and CDR2 YFSETQ. CDR3 sequence: CASSWRTSGGNEQFF. For the CDR3, the DNA is TGCGCCAGCAGCTGGAGGACTAGCGGGGGGAATGAGCAGTTCTTC.

Notes on this clone: One end of the junction does not line up with germline, which may come from a read error. V usage is TRBV6-4 and J usage is TRBJ2-1, with TRBD1 matching 7 bases. Looked up from germline, CDR1 is MRHNA and CDR2 is SNTAGT. The length of the CDR3 is 10 residues. In DNA form, the CDR3 reads TGTGCCAGCCTAAGACAGGGCGAGGTCTTC. Protein sequence: CASLRQGEVF.

This clone was picked up one time. The chain's CDR3 is CASSLSRDRVEKLFF. The CDR3 DNA is TGTGCCAGCAGTTTGAGCAGGGATCGAGTTGAAAAACTGTTTTTT. This chain links TRBV27 with TRBJ1-4, with TRBD1 as a possible D gene (5 bases). Trimming stripped 3 bases from V and 7 bases from J, with 15 bases between. Germline loops: CDR1 MNHEY, CDR2 SMNVEV (reference sequence). This CDR3 comprises 15 residues.

This chain joins TRBV12-3 or TRBV12-4 and TRBJ1-5; D possibly corresponds to TRBD1 (5 bases). The CDR3 is made up of 13 amino acids. With 6 bases removed from V and 4 bases from J, the gap between germline ends came to 10 bases. Here the CDR3 DNA reads TGTGCCAGCAGCGAACAGGTAAATCAGCCCCAGCATTTT. Translation gives CASSEQVNQPQHF.

This clone has a handful of counts. V usage is TRBV7-9 and J usage is TRBJ2-3; D is undetermined. This CDR3 is 15 amino acids long. Trimming removed 2 bases from V and 1 base from J, with 10 bases in between. Germline V CDR1 and CDR2: SEHNR, FQNEAQ (reference sequence). The CDR3: CASSLPRLRTDTQYF. CDR3 DNA: TGTGCCAGCAGCTTACCTAGACTTCGCACAGATACGCAGTATTTT.

The gene calls are TRBV5-6 and TRBJ1-5, with a tentative D call TRBD1 (6 bases). V dropped 0 bases and J dropped 4 bases, with 11 bases sitting between them. This CDR3 is 15 amino acids long. Germline CDR1 SGHDT, CDR2 YYEEEE. The CDR3 region has the DNA TGTGCCAGCAGCTTGGAATACAGGGAGAATCAGCCCCAGCATTTT. Encoded protein: CASSLEYRENQPQHF.